This TCR beta chain emerged from a study of cytomegalovirus exposure and HLA in healthy donors. Study outcomes and limitations: Reportedly, fewer N-insertions than the approximately 700-donor mean appeared in an Asian-associated ancestry cluster in a later analysis.

This cohort consisted of healthy bone marrow donors. Concerning this clone itself: Its specificity is unknown.

With 60 Vbeta and 13 Jbeta primers, the PCR was carried out. Original handling: Later reanalysis found 70 million to 95 million unique TCR beta chains, 10 million to 12 million of them shared. Sequencing used immunoSEQ multiplex PCR; TCRdb keeps in-frame clones, though not all of them. The D gene and trimming were derived from the DNA, and the V and J assignments and clone size from that table. The sample includes about 130,000 clones, approximately 70% of them seen just once. Germline CDR1 and CDR2: SEHNR and FQNEAQ (reference sequence). The CDR3 covers 14 residues. V lost 5 bases to trimming and J lost 6 bases, with 15 bases between them.

The sequence was obtained from an older woman in good health and CMV-seropositive. Sample: PBMCs. This sequence joins TRBV7-9 and TRBJ2-3; weak D call: TRBD2 (6 bases). The CDR3 region has the DNA TGTGCCAGCAGCGCGGGACTTGTAGGGGATACGCAGTATTTT. It codes for CASSAGLVGDTQYF.